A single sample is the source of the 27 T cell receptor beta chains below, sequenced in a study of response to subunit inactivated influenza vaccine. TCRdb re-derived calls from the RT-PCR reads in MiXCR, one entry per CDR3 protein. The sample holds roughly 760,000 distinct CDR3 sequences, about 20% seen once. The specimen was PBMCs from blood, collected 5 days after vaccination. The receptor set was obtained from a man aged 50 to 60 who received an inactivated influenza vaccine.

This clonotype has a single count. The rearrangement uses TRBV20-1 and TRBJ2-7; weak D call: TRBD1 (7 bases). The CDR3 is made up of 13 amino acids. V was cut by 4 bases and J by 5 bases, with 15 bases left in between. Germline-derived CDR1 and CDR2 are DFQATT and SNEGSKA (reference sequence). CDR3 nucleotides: TGCAGTGCTACCAACAGGGGACTCCACGAGCAGTACTTC. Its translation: CSATNRGLHEQYF.

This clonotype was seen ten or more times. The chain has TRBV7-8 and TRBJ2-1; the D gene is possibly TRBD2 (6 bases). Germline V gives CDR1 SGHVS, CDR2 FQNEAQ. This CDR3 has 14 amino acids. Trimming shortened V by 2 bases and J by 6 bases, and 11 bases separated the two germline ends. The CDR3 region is CASSLRGMGNEQFF. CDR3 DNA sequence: TGTGCCAGCAGCTTACGCGGGATGGGCAATGAGCAGTTCTTC.

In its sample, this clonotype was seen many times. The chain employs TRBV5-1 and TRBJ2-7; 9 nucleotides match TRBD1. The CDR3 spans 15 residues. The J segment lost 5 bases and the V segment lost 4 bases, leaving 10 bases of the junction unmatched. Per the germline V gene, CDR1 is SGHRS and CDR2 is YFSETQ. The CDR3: CASSAAGTGSHEQYF. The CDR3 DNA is TGCGCCAGCAGCGCGGCCGGGACAGGGAGCCACGAGCAGTACTTC. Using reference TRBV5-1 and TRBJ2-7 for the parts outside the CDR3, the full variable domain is KAGVTQTPRYLIKTRGQQVTLSCSPISGHRSVSWYQQTPGQGLQFLFEYFSETQRNKGNFPGRFSGRQFSNSRSEMNVSTLELGDSALYLCASSAAGTGSHEQYFGPGTRLTVT.

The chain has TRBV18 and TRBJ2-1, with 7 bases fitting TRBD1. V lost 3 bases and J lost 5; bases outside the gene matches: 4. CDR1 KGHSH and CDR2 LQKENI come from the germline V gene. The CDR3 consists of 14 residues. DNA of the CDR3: TGTGCCAGCTCACCCGGACAGGCAAACAATGAGCAGTTCTTC. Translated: CASSPGQANNEQFF.

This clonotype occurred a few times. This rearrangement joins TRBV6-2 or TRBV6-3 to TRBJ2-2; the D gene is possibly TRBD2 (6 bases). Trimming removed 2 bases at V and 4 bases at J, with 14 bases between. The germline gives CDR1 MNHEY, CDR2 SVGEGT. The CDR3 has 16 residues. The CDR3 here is CASSYGSGVFTGELFF. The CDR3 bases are TGTGCCAGCAGTTACGGTTCGGGGGTGTTCACCGGGGAGCTGTTTTTT.

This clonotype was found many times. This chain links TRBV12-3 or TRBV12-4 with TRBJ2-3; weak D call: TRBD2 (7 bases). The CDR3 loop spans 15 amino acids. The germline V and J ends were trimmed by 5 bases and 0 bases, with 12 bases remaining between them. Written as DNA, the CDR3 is TGTGCCAGCAGTGACGGGGGGCGTAGCACAGATACGCAGTATTTT. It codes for CASSDGGRSTDTQYF.

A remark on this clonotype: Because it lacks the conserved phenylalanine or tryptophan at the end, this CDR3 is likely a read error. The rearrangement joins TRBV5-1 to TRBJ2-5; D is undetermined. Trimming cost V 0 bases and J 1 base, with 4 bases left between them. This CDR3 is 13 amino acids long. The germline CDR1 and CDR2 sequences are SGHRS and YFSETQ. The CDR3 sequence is CASSLEVQETQYS. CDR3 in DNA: TGCGCCAGCAGCTTGGAGGTCCAAGAGACCCAGTACTCC.

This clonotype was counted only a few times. CDR3 nucleotide sequence: TGTGCCAGCGCTATAACAGGGCCCTACGAGCAGTACTTC. Translating gives CASAITGPYEQYF. This chain joins TRBV7-9 and TRBJ2-7; perhaps TRBD1 as D (6 bases). CDR1 and CDR2 from the germline V gene are SEHNR and FQNEAQ (reference sequence). The CDR3 covers 13 residues. V was cut by 8 bases and J by 2 bases, with 13 bases left in between.

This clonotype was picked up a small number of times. CDR3 sequence: CASSYQGNSPLHF. DNA for the CDR3: TGTGCCAGCAGCTATCAGGGAAATTCACCCCTCCACTTT. The chain combines TRBV28 with TRBJ1-6; perhaps TRBD1 as D (5 bases). With 6 bases removed from V and 7 bases from J, the gap between germline ends came to 10 bases. The CDR3 spans 13 residues. In germline, CDR1 is MDHEN, CDR2 SYDVKM.

DNA of the CDR3: TGTGCCAGCAGAGACCAGGACAGGGGGCGCTTCGGTGGCTACACCTTC. Its translation is CASRDQDRGRFGGYTF. J is TRBJ1-2 and V is TRBV6-1, with 11 bases that match TRBD1. The CDR3 has 16 residues. Germline V gene lookup returns CDR1 MNHNS and CDR2 SASEGT. Trimming at V came to 6 bases and at J to 7 bases, leaving 13 bases not matched to a gene.

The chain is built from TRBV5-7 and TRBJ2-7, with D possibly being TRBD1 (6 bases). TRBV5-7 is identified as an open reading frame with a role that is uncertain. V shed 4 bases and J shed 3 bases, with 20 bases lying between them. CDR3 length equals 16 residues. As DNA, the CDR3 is TGTGCCAGCAGCGGCTTAACAGGGAGAAAAATCTACGAGCAGTACTTC. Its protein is CASSGLTGRKIYEQYF.

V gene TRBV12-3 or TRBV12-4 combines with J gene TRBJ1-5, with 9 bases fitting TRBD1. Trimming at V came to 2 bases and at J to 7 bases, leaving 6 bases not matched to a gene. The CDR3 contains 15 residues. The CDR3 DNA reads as TGTGCCAGCAGTTTAATAGGGACAGGGAACCAGCCCCAGCATTTT. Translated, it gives CASSLIGTGNQPQHF.

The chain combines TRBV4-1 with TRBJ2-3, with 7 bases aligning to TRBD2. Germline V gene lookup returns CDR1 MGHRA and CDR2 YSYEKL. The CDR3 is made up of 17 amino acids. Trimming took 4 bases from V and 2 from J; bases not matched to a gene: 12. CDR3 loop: CASSRSWVAGYTDTQYF. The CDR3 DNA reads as TGCGCCAGCAGCCGATCATGGGTAGCGGGTTACACAGATACGCAGTATTTT.

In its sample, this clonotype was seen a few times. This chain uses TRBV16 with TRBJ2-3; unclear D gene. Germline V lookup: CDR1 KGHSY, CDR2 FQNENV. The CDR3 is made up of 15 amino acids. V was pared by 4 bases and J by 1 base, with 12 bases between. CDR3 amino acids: CASSPRLGGTDTQYF. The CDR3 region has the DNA TGTGCCAGCAGCCCGAGGCTGGGCGGCACAGATACGCAGTATTTT. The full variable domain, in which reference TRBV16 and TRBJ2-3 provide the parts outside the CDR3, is GEEVAQTPKHLVRGEGQKAKLYCAPIKGHSYVFWYQQVLKNEFKFLISFQNENVFDETGMPKERFSAKCLPNSPCSLEIQATKLEDSAVYFCASSPRLGGTDTQYFGPGTRLTVL.

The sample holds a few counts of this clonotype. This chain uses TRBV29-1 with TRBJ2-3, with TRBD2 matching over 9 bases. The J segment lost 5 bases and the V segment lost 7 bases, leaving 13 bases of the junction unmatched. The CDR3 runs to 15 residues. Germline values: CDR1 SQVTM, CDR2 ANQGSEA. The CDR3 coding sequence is TGCAGCGGACGAGCGGGGGGCCCCATTAGAGATACGCAGTATTTT. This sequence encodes CSGRAGGPIRDTQYF.

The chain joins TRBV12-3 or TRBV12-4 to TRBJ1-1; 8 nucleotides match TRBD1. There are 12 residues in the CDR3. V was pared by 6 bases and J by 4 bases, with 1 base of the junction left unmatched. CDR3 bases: TGTGCCAGCAGACAGGGGGGCACTGAAGCTTTCTTT. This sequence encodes CASRQGGTEAFF.

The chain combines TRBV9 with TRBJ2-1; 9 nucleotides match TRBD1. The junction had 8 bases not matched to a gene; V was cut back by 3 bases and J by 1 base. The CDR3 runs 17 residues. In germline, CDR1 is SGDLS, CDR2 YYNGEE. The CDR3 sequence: CASSASRTGDSYNEQFF. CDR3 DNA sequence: TGTGCCAGCAGCGCCTCCCGGACAGGGGATTCCTACAATGAGCAGTTCTTC.

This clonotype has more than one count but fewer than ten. The CDR3, as DNA: TGTGCCAGCAGCTTAAGGACCTCTCCAGACACAGATACGCAGTATTTT. The encoded protein is CASSLRTSPDTDTQYF. The chain has TRBV7-9 and TRBJ2-3; no clear D. The CDR3 extends over 16 amino acids. The germline V gene encodes CDR1 SEHNR and CDR2 FQNEAQ (reference sequence). V was clipped by 2 bases and J by 2 bases, with 14 bases between them.

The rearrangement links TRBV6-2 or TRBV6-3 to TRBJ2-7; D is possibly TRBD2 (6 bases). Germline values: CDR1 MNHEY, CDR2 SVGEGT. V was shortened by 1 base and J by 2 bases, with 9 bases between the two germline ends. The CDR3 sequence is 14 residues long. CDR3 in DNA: TGTGCCAGCAGTTACTTAGCGGCCACCTACGAGCAGTACTTC. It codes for CASSYLAATYEQYF.

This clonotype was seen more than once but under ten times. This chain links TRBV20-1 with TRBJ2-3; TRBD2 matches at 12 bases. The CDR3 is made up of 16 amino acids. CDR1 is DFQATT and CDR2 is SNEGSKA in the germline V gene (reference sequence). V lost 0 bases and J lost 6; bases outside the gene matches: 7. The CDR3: CSARDQLAGGFDTQYF. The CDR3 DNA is TGCAGTGCTAGAGATCAGCTAGCGGGGGGGTTTGATACGCAGTATTTT.

The CDR3 loop reads CSAPTSRLSYEQYF. The CDR3 nucleotides read TGCAGTGCTCCGACTAGTCGGCTCTCCTACGAGCAGTACTTC. The chain links TRBV20-1 to TRBJ2-7; a possible D gene is TRBD2 (6 bases). Germline V CDR1 and CDR2: DFQATT, SNEGSKA (reference sequence). The CDR3 runs 14 residues. Trimming removed 5 bases from V and 0 bases from J, with 14 bases in between.

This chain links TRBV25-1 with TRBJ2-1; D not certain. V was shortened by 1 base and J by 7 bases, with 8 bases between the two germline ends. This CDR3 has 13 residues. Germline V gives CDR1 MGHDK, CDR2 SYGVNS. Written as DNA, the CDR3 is TGTGCCAGCAGTGAATTCGGTCGTAATGAGCAGTTCTTC. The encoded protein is CASSEFGRNEQFF.

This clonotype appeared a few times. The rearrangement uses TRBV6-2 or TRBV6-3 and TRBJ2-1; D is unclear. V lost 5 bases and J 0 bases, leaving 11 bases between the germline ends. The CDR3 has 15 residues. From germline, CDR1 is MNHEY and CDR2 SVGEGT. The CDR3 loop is CASSLFTVSYNEQFF. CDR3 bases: TGTGCCAGCAGTCTGTTTACCGTCTCCTACAATGAGCAGTTCTTC.

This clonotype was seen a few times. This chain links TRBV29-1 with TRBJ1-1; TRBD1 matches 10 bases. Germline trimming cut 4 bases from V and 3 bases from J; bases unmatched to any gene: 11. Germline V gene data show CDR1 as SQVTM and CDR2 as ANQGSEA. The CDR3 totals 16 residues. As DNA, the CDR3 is TGCAGCGTTGTCGGGACAGGGGATATAGGGGACACTGAAGCTTTCTTT. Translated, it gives CSVVGTGDIGDTEAFF.

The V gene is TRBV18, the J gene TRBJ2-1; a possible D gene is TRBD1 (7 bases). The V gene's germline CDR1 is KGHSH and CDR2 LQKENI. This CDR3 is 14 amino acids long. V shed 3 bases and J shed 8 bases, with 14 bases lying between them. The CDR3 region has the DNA TGTGCCAGCTCACCCCCAGCCAGGGGGGATGAGCAGTTCTTC. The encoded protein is CASSPPARGDEQFF.

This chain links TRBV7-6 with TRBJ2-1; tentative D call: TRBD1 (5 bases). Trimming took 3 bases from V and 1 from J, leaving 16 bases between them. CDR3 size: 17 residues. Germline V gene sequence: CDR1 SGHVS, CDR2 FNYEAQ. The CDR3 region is CASSLGIDSPSYNEQFF. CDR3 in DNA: TGTGCCAGCAGCTTGGGTATCGACAGTCCTTCCTACAATGAGCAGTTCTTC.

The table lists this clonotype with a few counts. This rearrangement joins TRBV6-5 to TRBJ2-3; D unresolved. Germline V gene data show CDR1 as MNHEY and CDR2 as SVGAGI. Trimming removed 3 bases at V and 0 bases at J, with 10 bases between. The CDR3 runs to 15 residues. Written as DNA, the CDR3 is TGTGCCAGCAGTTATGCGGTAGATAGCACAGATACGCAGTATTTT. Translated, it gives CASSYAVDSTDTQYF.